This T cell receptor beta chain stems from a study of OX40 agonist ivuxolimab in advanced cancers. At the level of the whole study: Ivuxolimab, which targeted the costimulatory receptor OX40 (CD134), was an agonistic, fully human IgG2 monoclonal antibody. Intravenous ivuxolimab was administered to patients every 2 weeks at six dose levels: 0.01, 0.1, 0.3, 1.5, 3 and 10 mg/kg. Of the roughly 52 patients in dose escalation, about 20 had hepatocellular carcinoma, about 15 had melanoma, 9 had renal cell carcinoma and 9 had head and neck cancer. A male proportion of 82.7% and a mean age of 60 years, ranging from roughly 23 to 85, were recorded for the dose-escalation cohort. Prior anti-PD-1, anti-PD-L1 or anti-CTLA-4 therapy was permitted, and checkpoint inhibitors had been received by more than 35% of dose-escalation patients. Three dose-escalation patients achieved partial responses, one with hepatocellular carcinoma and two with cutaneous melanoma. Peripheral TCRbeta sequencing was intended to test whether TCR sequence diversity was altered and clonal T-cell expansion was caused by ivuxolimab. The monotherapy dose-escalation portion (N ≈ 57 patients) of the phase I ivuxolimab trial is reported in the paper.

To sequence the TCRbeta CDR3 region, genomic DNA was isolated from the sorted cells. The immunoSEQ Assay was used for sequencing of TCRbeta CDR3 regions. TCRdb's version of the immuneACCESS table is confined to in-frame rearrangements and falls short of the full clone set. An unresolved V gene accounts for under half of the shortfall where checked; the remainder is of unknown origin. Within this sample are 35,000 to 50,000 clones, with 86% of them counted one time only. The ten largest clones represent 10% to 15% of the sample. Study-wide conclusions, independent of this receptor: On average, CD8+ T cells showed more expanded clones than CD4+ T cells after ivuxolimab. Low levels of normalized T-cell clonal expansion were also seen in some nonresponding patients. At doses of 0.1 to 3.0 mg/kg, clonal expansion of both CD4+ and CD8+ blood T cells was observed from baseline to week 6. Which antigens the clonally expanded peripheral T cells were specific for was not determined. In partial responders in the 0.1-3.0 mg/kg groups, normalized peripheral clonal expansion was found to be among the lowest, especially among CD8+ T cells.

CDR1 and CDR2 were assigned from the germline V gene as MNHEY and SVGAGI. The CDR3 holds 13 amino acids from the cysteine to the phenylalanine. Just CDR3 DNA is preserved here, 39 bases in frame from base 1. At the junction V is shortened by 2 bases and J by 3 bases, with 8 bases in between. Patients with a history of autoimmune disease or receiving systemic immunosuppression were excluded from the trial. Peripheral blood for TCR sequencing was collected from all dose cohorts at baseline, on cycle 4 day 1, and on cycle 7 day 1. Samples were obtained from an open-label, multicenter, first-in-human phase I dose-escalation trial of ivuxolimab. Adults with locally advanced or metastatic head and neck squamous cell, hepatocellular, melanoma or renal cell carcinoma were enrolled in the trial. Before TCR sequencing, CD4+ and CD8+ T cells were separately sorted from peripheral blood. About this clone: The antigen it binds to is not known. Base qualities were left out, and no much larger clone turns up one base away.

Recombination connected TRBV6-5 to TRBJ2-7; the D gene remains uncertain. Sequences were derived from CD4+ or CD8+ T cells sorted from blood, sampled in a trial of the OX40 agonist ivuxolimab. The source of this sequence is an adult with an advanced solid tumor such as melanoma, head and neck, liver or kidney cancer. The CDR3 has the sequence CASSYGQVYEQYF. The nucleotide sequence reads TGTGCCAGCAGTTACGGGCAGGTCTACGAGCAGTACTTC.